These T cell receptor beta chains were read from a single sample in a study of monozygotic twins with inflammatory bowel disease. TCRdb processed the 5' RACE reads again and assigns one entry to each CDR3 protein, with no DNA. The sample spans about 140,000 distinct CDR3 sequences; the ten largest clones claim about 1.2%. The sequencing sample was made of blood. The source is a human donor with ulcerative colitis or Crohn's disease, or a healthy co-twin of an affected twin (not recorded which). Both conserved end residues are part of each CDR3. Each record gives: V gene, J gene, CDR3 protein.

v_call: TRBV4-2; j_call: TRBJ2-4; cdr3_aa: CASSQDSAGKNIQYF
v_call: TRBV4-3; j_call: TRBJ1-3; cdr3_aa: CASSQGGRPGNTIYF
v_call: TRBV5-4; j_call: TRBJ2-3; cdr3_aa: CASSLVAGADTQYF
v_call: TRBV14; j_call: TRBJ2-1; cdr3_aa: CASSHTTSGRFSGGNEQFF
v_call: TRBV9; j_call: TRBJ1-2; cdr3_aa: CASSVWDGNYGYTF
v_call: TRBV5-6; j_call: TRBJ2-5; cdr3_aa: CASSLIVASGYQETQYF
v_call: TRBV6-1; j_call: TRBJ2-2; cdr3_aa: CASSRQDEDTGELFF
v_call: TRBV5-1; j_call: TRBJ1-2; cdr3_aa: CASSLDGNGGYTF
v_call: TRBV7-9; j_call: TRBJ1-5; cdr3_aa: CASSLQGRNNQPQHF
v_call: TRBV19; j_call: TRBJ2-3; cdr3_aa: CASSLPLGAADTQYF
v_call: TRBV5-1; j_call: TRBJ2-2; cdr3_aa: CASSLAFGTGQNTGELFF
v_call: TRBV6-5; j_call: TRBJ1-2; cdr3_aa: CASSNSGTGANTF
v_call: TRBV12-3/TRBV12-4; j_call: TRBJ2-3; cdr3_aa: CASTPGQGADTQYF
v_call: TRBV7-8; j_call: TRBJ1-5; cdr3_aa: CASSYRTEGANSNQPQHF
v_call: TRBV7-2; j_call: TRBJ1-3; cdr3_aa: CASRWLQGGRNTIYF
v_call: TRBV20-1; j_call: TRBJ2-1; cdr3_aa: CSANRVSGGLPYNEQFF
v_call: TRBV4-2; j_call: TRBJ1-1; cdr3_aa: CASSLSSGIVNTEAFF
v_call: TRBV5-5; j_call: TRBJ1-5; cdr3_aa: CASSLIRGNQPQHF
v_call: TRBV7-9; j_call: TRBJ1-5; cdr3_aa: CASSLALGLGGNQPQHF
v_call: TRBV4-2; j_call: TRBJ2-5; cdr3_aa: CASSQDRFEGGETQYF
v_call: TRBV28; j_call: TRBJ2-5; cdr3_aa: CASSQRGGKQETQYF
v_call: TRBV20-1; j_call: TRBJ2-7; cdr3_aa: CSARPAGGSSSYEQYF
v_call: TRBV4-2; j_call: TRBJ1-1; cdr3_aa: CASSPSQGGVDTEAFF
v_call: TRBV5-6; j_call: TRBJ1-2; cdr3_aa: CASSLRSGAGGFYGYTF
v_call: TRBV4-2; j_call: TRBJ2-3; cdr3_aa: CASSQVSQGADTQYF
v_call: TRBV7-3; j_call: TRBJ1-1; cdr3_aa: CASSLTGGVGEAFF
v_call: TRBV27; j_call: TRBJ1-1; cdr3_aa: CASSRNRQSTEAFF
v_call: TRBV20-1; j_call: TRBJ1-1; cdr3_aa: CSARGVDRGRITEAFF
v_call: TRBV5-1; j_call: TRBJ2-7; cdr3_aa: CASSLGDRGWEQYF
v_call: TRBV5-1; j_call: TRBJ1-2; cdr3_aa: CASSFWGQGSGYTF
v_call: TRBV27; j_call: TRBJ2-7; cdr3_aa: CASSFLQGSYEQYF
v_call: TRBV7-3; j_call: TRBJ2-3; cdr3_aa: CASSLEASDTDTQYF
v_call: TRBV18; j_call: TRBJ2-3; cdr3_aa: CASSPPRADTQYF
v_call: TRBV7-2; j_call: TRBJ2-1; cdr3_aa: CASRGQGNYNEQFF
v_call: TRBV27; j_call: TRBJ2-6; cdr3_aa: CASNPSGGANVLTF
v_call: TRBV4-1; j_call: TRBJ2-5; cdr3_aa: CASSQEGTGTRTQYF